This T cell receptor beta chain was observed in a study of liver allograft versus peripheral blood T cells. Study-level background: Within transplanted livers, the T cell receptor repertoires were examined and compared against the repertoires present in the peripheral blood of liver transplant recipients.

Germline V gene data show CDR1 as SGHNT and CDR2 as YYREEE (reference sequence). The CDR3 is 13 amino acids. Trimming removed 2 bases at V and 5 bases at J, with 10 bases between. Using its own MiXCR run on the reads, TCRdb lists one record per CDR3 protein. This table holds around 13,000 distinct CDR3 sequences, approximately 30% found once. This clonotype was seen at least ten times. V and J are TRBV5-4 and TRBJ1-2; a weak D match, TRBD1 (5 bases). The clonotype comes from a human patient who had a liver transplant. Some T cells may originate from the graft donor. CDR3 in amino acids: CASSFDSTYGYTF. As DNA, the CDR3 is TGTGCCAGCAGCTTCGACAGCACGTATGGCTACACCTTC.